This T cell receptor beta chain was recovered during a study of blood T cell repertoires in COVID-19. Study details: The origin of the acute and convalescent COVID-19 samples was the United States, Italy and Spain. Nucleic acid was either cDNA or gDNA, and it came from T cells, B-cell-depleted T cells, or PBMCs.

V lost 9 bases and J lost 7, with 15 bases in between. Germline values: CDR1 SNHLY, CDR2 FYNNEI. The CDR3 contains 12 residues. Repertoires were generated with immunoSEQ multiplex PCR, while TCRdb's copy carries only in-frame clones and drops some. The sample records roughly 120,000 clones, 70% to 90% being singletons. The rearrangement links TRBV2 to TRBJ1-1; a possible D gene is TRBD1 (6 bases). Sequenced: peripheral blood. This sequence originates from a human donor in a cohort sampled during active COVID-19. The CDR3 is CASLQGLSEAFF. In DNA, the CDR3 is TGTGCCAGTCTTCAGGGGTTAAGTGAAGCTTTCTTT.